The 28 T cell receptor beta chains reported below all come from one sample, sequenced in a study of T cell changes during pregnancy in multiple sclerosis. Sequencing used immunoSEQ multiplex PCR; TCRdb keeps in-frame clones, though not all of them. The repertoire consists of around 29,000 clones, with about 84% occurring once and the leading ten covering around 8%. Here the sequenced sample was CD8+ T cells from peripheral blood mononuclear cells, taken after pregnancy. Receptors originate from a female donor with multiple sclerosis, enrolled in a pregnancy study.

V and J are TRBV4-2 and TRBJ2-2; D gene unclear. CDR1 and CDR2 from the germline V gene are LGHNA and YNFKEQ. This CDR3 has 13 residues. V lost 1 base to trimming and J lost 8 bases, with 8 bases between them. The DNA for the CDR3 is TGTGCCAGCAGCCAAGGAGAGACTGGGGAGCTGTTTTTT. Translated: CASSQGETGELFF.

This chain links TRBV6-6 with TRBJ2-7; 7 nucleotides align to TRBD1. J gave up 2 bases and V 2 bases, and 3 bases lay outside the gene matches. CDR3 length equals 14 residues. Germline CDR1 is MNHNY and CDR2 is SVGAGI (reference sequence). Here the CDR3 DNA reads TGTGCCAGCAGTTACGGGACAGACGCCTACGAGCAGTACTTC. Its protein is CASSYGTDAYEQYF.

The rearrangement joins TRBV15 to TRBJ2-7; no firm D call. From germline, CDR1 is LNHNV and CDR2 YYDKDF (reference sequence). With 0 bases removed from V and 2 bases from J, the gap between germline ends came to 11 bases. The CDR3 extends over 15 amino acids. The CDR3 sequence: CATSRESGSTYEQYF. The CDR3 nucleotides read TGTGCCACCAGCAGAGAATCAGGCAGTACCTACGAGCAGTACTTC. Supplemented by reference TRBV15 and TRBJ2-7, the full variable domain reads DAMVIQNPRYQVTQFGKPVTLSCSQTLNHNVMYWYQQKSSQAPKLLFHYYDKDFNNEADTPDNFQSRRPNTSFCFLDIRSPGLGDTAMYLCATSRESGSTYEQYFGPGTRLTVT.

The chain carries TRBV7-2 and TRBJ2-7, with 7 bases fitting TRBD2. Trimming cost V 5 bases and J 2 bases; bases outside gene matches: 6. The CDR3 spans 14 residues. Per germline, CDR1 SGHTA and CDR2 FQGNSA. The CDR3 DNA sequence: TGTGCCAGCAGCCTTGGGGGGGGTCCCTACGAGCAGTACTTC. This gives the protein CASSLGGGPYEQYF.

Written as DNA, the CDR3 is TGTGCCACATCGTGGGACTATCAAGAGACCCAGTACTTC. Translating it yields CATSWDYQETQYF. The rearrangement joins TRBV6-6 to TRBJ2-5, with 7 nucleotides matching TRBD2. The junction had 7 bases not matched to a gene; V was cut back by 10 bases and J by 2 bases. In germline, CDR1 is MNHNY, CDR2 SVGAGI (reference sequence). The CDR3 has 13 residues.

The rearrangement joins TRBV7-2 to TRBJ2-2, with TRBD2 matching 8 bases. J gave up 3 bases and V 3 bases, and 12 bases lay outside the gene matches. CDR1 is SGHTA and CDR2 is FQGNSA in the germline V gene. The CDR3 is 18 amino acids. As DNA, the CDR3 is TGTGCCAGCAGCTTGAGCCCCAGACTAGCGCGAGACACCGGGGAGCTGTTTTTT. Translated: CASSLSPRLARDTGELFF. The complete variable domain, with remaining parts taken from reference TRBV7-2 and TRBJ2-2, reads GAGVSQSPSNKVTEKGKDVELRCDPISGHTALYWYRQSLGQGLEFLIYFQGNSAPDKSGLPSDRFSAERTGGSVSTLTIQRTQQEDSAVYLCASSLSPRLARDTGELFFGEGSRLTVL.

CDR3 bases: TGTGCCAGTAGTATATGGAGGATTGCTAGCAATCAGCCCCAGCATTTT. This gives the protein CASSIWRIASNQPQHF. The genes are TRBV19 and TRBJ1-5; D uncertain. The CDR3 is made up of 16 amino acids. V gave up 2 bases and J gave up 0 bases, with 11 bases separating them. Germline values: CDR1 LNHDA, CDR2 SQIVND (reference sequence).

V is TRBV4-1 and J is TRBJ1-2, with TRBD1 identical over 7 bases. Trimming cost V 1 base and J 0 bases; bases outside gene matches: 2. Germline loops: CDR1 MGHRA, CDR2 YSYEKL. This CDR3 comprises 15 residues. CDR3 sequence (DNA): TGCGCCAGCAGCCAAGTCGGGACAGCTAACTATGGCTACACCTTC. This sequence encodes CASSQVGTANYGYTF.

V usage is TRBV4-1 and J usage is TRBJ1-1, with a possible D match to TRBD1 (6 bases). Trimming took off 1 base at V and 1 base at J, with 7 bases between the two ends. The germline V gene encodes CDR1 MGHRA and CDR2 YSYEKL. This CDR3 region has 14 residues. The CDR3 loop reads CASSQGTANTEAFF. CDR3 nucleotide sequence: TGCGCCAGCAGCCAAGGGACAGCGAACACTGAAGCTTTCTTT.

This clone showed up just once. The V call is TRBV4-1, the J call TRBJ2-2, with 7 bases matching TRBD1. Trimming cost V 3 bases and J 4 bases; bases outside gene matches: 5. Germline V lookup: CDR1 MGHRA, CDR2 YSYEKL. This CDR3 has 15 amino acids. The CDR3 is CASSQGTVRTGELFF. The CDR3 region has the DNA TGCGCCAGCAGCCAGGGGACAGTACGCACCGGGGAGCTGTTTTTT.

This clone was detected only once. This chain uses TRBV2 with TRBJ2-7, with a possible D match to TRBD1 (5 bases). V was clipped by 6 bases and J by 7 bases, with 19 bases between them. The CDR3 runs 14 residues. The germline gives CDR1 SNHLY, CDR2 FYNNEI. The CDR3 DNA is TGTGCCAGCAGCGAGACAGTGCCGTTACGGGAGCAGTACTTC. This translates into CASSETVPLREQYF.

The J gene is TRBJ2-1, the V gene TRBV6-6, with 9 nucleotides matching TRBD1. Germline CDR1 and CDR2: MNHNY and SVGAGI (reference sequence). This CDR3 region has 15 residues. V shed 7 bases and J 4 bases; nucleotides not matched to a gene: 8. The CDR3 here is CASISGTGRYNEQFF. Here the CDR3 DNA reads TGTGCCAGCATATCTGGGACAGGGAGATACAATGAGCAGTTCTTC.

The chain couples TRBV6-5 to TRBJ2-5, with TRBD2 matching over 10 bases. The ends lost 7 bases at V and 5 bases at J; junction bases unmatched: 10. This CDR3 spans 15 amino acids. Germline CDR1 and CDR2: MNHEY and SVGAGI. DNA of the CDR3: TGTGCCAGCACCTCAATAGCGGGGGGCTGGGAGACCCAGTACTTC. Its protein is CASTSIAGGWETQYF.

CDR3 nucleotide sequence: TGCGCCAGCAGCCCGGACAGGGCGTATAGCTCCTACAATGAGCAGTTCTTC. Translation: CASSPDRAYSSYNEQFF. The chain has TRBV5-1 and TRBJ2-1, with 8 bases identical to TRBD1. The CDR3 totals 17 residues. Germline-derived CDR1 and CDR2 are SGHRS and YFSETQ. V was clipped by 4 bases and J by 0 bases; unmatched bases: 9.

The CDR3 sequence is CASSLDARRGGYTF. DNA of the CDR3: TGTGCCAGCAGCTTAGATGCCCGCCGGGGTGGCTACACCTTC. The rearrangement joins TRBV11-2 to TRBJ1-2; the D is unclear. The germline V gene has CDR1 SGHAT and CDR2 FQNNGV. V shed 0 bases and J shed 7 bases, with 12 bases lying between them. The CDR3 length is 14 residues.

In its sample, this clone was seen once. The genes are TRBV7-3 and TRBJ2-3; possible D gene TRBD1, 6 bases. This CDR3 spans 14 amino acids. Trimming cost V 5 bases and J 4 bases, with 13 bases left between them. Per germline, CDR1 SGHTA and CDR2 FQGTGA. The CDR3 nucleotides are TGTGCCAGCAGCACTGACAGGTACCCAGATACGCAGTATTTT. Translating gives CASSTDRYPDTQYF. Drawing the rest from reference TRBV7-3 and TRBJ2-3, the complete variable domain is GAGVSQTPSNKVTEKGKYVELRCDPISGHTALYWYRQSLGQGPEFLIYFQGTGAADDSGLPNDRFFAVRPEGSVSTLKIQRTERGDSAVYLCASSTDRYPDTQYFGPGTRLTVL.

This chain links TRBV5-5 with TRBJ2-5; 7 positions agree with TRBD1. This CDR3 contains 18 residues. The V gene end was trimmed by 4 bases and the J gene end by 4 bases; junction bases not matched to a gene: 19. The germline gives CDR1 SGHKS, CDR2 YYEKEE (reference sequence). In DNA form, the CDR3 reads TGTGCCAGCAGCCAGAGGGGCGGACAGGTCTCTGGTGGAGAGACCCAGTACTTC. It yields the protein CASSQRGGQVSGGETQYF.

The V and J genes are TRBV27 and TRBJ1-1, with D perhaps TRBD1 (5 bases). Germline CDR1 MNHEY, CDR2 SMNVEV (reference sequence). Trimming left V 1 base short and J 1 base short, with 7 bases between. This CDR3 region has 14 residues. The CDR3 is CASSLLGGNTEAFF. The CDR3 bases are TGTGCCAGCAGTTTATTGGGGGGGAACACTGAAGCTTTCTTT.

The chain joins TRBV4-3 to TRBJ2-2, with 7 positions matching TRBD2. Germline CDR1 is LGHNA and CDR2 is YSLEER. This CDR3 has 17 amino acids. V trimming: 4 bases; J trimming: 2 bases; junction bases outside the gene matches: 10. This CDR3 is CASSLSARGINTGELFF. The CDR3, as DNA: TGCGCCAGCAGCCTAAGTGCGCGGGGGATCAACACCGGGGAGCTGTTTTTT.

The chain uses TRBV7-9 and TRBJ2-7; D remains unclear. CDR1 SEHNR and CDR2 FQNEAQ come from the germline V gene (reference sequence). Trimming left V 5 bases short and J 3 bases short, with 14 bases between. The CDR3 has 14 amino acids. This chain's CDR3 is CASSRGSYLYEQYF. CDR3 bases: TGTGCCAGCAGCCGAGGTTCGTACCTCTACGAGCAGTACTTC.

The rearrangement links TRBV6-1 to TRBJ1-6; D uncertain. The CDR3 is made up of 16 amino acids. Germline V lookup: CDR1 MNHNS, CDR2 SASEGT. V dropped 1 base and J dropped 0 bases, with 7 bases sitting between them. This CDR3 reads CASSEDSRSYNSPLHF. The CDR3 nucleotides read TGTGCCAGCAGTGAAGACAGCCGCTCCTATAATTCACCCCTCCACTTT.

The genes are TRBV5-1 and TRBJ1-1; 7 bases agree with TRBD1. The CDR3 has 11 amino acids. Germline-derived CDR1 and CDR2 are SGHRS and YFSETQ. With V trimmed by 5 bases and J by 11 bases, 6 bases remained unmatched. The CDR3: CASSAGTVAFF. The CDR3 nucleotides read TGCGCCAGCAGTGCCGGGACAGTTGCTTTCTTT.

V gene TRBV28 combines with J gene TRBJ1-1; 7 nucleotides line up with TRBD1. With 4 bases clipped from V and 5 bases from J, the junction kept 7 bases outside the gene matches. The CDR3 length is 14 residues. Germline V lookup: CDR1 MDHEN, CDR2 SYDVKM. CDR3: CASSWTGGATEAFF. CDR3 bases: TGTGCCAGCAGTTGGACAGGTGGGGCGACTGAAGCTTTCTTT.

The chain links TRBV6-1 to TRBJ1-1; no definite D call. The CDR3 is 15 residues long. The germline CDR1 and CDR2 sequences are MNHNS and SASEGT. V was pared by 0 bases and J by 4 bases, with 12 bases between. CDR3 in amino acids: CASSEAPGLGTEAFF. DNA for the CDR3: TGTGCCAGCAGTGAAGCGCCGGGTTTAGGCACTGAAGCTTTCTTT.

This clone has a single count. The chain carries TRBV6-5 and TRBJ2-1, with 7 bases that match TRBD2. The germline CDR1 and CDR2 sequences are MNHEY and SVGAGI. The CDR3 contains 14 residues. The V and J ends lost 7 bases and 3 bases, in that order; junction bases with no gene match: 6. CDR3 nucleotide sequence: TGTGCCAGCACCCAAGGACTAGACTACAATGAGCAGTTCTTC. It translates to CASTQGLDYNEQFF.

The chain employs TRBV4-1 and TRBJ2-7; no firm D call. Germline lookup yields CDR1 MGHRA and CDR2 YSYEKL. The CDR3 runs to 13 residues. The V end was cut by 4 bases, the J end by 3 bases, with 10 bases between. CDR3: CASSPTPHYEQYF. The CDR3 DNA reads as TGCGCCAGCAGCCCCACACCCCACTACGAGCAGTACTTC.

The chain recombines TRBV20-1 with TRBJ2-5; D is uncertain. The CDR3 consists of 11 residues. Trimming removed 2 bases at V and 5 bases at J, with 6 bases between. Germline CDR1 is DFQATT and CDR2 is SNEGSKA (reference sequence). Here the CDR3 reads CSARFGETQYF. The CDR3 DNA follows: TGCAGTGCTAGATTCGGGGAGACCCAGTACTTC.

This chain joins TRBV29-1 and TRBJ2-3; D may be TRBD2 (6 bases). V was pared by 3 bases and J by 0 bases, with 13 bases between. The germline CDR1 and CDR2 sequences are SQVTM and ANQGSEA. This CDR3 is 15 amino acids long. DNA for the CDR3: TGCAGCGTTGAGAGACTAGTTGGAAGCACAGATACGCAGTATTTT. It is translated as CSVERLVGSTDTQYF.